This passage covers 18 T cell receptor beta chains from one sample sequenced in a study of blood T cell repertoires in COVID-19. Data came from immunoSEQ multiplex PCR; TCRdb stores just in-frame clones and leaves some out. The sample carries about 270,000 clones, about 89% recorded once. Material: peripheral blood. The receptors were sampled from a man between 35 and 55 years old with active or convalescent COVID-19.

V gene TRBV9 combines with J gene TRBJ2-3, with a tentative D call TRBD1 (5 bases). V was trimmed by 1 base and J by 6 bases, leaving 12 bases between them. The CDR3 is made up of 14 amino acids. The germline CDR1 and CDR2 sequences are SGDLS and YYNGEE. The CDR3 DNA is TGTGCCAGCAGCGTAACCAGGGCTGAGGATACGCAGTATTTT. Translation: CASSVTRAEDTQYF.

This clone was seen just once. The chain combines TRBV6-1 with TRBJ1-2, with D possibly being TRBD1 (6 bases). From germline, CDR1 is MNHNS and CDR2 SASEGT. This CDR3 is 14 amino acids long. The V gene lost 0 bases and the J gene lost 8 bases, with 13 bases spanning the gap. CDR3 DNA: TGTGCCAGCAGTGAAGCGGTGGGGGCGAGGGGCTACACCTTC. It specifies CASSEAVGARGYTF.

The chain has TRBV5-6 and TRBJ1-4; D might be TRBD1 (6 bases). V shed 2 bases and J shed 0 bases, with 11 bases lying between them. Germline CDR1 SGHDT, CDR2 YYEEEE. This CDR3 is built from 16 residues. CDR3 protein: CASSFTGLATNEKLFF. CDR3 nucleotides: TGTGCCAGCAGCTTTACAGGGCTTGCAACTAATGAAAAACTGTTTTTT.

This clone was counted between two and nine times. The rearrangement joins TRBV10-3 to TRBJ1-1; D is possibly TRBD1 (5 bases). V lost 5 bases, J lost 3 bases, and 10 bases lay in between. The CDR3 sequence is 13 residues long. Germline V CDR1 and CDR2: ENHRY, SYGVKD. CDR3 residues: CAISQGPDTEAFF. DNA of the CDR3: TGTGCCATCAGTCAGGGTCCCGACACTGAAGCTTTCTTT.

V and J are TRBV5-1 and TRBJ2-5; D perhaps matches TRBD1 (6 bases). Per the germline V gene, CDR1 is SGHRS and CDR2 is YFSETQ. The CDR3 runs 14 residues. The V end was cut by 0 bases, the J end by 4 bases, with 10 bases between. Here the CDR3 reads CASSLGQDGETQYF. For the CDR3, the DNA is TGCGCCAGCAGCTTGGGACAGGACGGAGAGACCCAGTACTTC.

The V gene is TRBV5-1, the J gene TRBJ2-2; 8 nucleotides line up with TRBD1. The CDR3 loop spans 14 amino acids. CDR1 is SGHRS and CDR2 is YFSETQ in the germline V gene. J gave up 6 bases and V 3 bases, and 4 bases lay outside the gene matches. CDR3 bases: TGCGCCAGCAGCTGGGGACAGGTCTCCGGGGAGCTGTTTTTT. Translation: CASSWGQVSGELFF. Variable domain in full (rest from reference TRBV5-1 and TRBJ2-2): KAGVTQTPRYLIKTRGQQVTLSCSPISGHRSVSWYQQTPGQGLQFLFEYFSETQRNKGNFPGRFSGRQFSNSRSEMNVSTLELGDSALYLCASSWGQVSGELFFGEGSRLTVL.

The chain links TRBV28 to TRBJ2-7; D gene uncertain. The length of the CDR3 is 11 residues. The V end was cut by 5 bases, the J end by 9 bases, with 11 bases between. CDR1 and CDR2 from the germline V gene are MDHEN and SYDVKM. The DNA of the CDR3 is TGTGCCAGCAGTACCCCCCGCGTGCAGTACTTC. Protein product: CASSTPRVQYF.

The gene calls are TRBV6-5 and TRBJ1-1, with 7 bases identical to TRBD1. V was clipped by 8 bases and J by 3 bases; unmatched bases: 3. This CDR3 comprises 12 residues. Germline V CDR1 and CDR2: MNHEY, SVGAGI. The CDR3 bases are TGTGCCAGCGAGGGGGCATACACTGAAGCTTTCTTT. Its translation: CASEGAYTEAFF.

The chain couples TRBV28 to TRBJ2-7; D is ambiguous. The germline CDR1 and CDR2 sequences are MDHEN and SYDVKM. The CDR3 covers 16 residues. V lost 3 bases, J lost 3 bases, and 18 bases lay in between. The CDR3 nucleotides are TGTGCCAGCAGTTTCCAGCGTTCCGGCACTGGCTACGAGCAGTACTTC. This translates into CASSFQRSGTGYEQYF.

This chain links TRBV19 with TRBJ1-1; 11 bases map to TRBD1. The length of the CDR3 is 17 residues. CDR1 is LNHDA, CDR2 SQIVND, per germline (reference sequence). The V segment lost 5 bases and the J segment 0 bases; nucleotides outside the gene matches: 8. CDR3 sequence reads: CASSLRTGGIMNTEAFF. The DNA of the CDR3 is TGTGCCAGTAGTTTAAGGACAGGGGGCATTATGAACACTGAAGCTTTCTTT.

This clone was seen only once. Other nucleotide sequences in the sample specify the same CDR3. The genes are TRBV6-4 and TRBJ2-1; 8 positions agree with TRBD1. Trimming took 4 bases from V and 9 from J; bases not matched to a gene: 5. This CDR3 is built from 13 residues. The germline V gene has CDR1 MRHNA and CDR2 SNTAGT. This CDR3 reads CASSVQGAGEQFF. CDR3 nucleotide sequence: TGTGCCAGCAGTGTCCAGGGGGCGGGTGAGCAGTTCTTC.

The chain employs TRBV7-9 and TRBJ1-4; 8 bases map to TRBD1. Trimming cost V 8 bases and J 7 bases; bases outside gene matches: 6. The germline V gene has CDR1 SEHNR and CDR2 FQNEAQ (reference sequence). The CDR3 length is 13 residues. The CDR3 is CASERTGTEKLFF. DNA for the CDR3: TGTGCCAGCGAGAGGACAGGGACTGAAAAACTGTTTTTT.

This rearrangement joins TRBV19 to TRBJ1-5; a possible D gene is TRBD1 (5 bases). This CDR3 spans 16 amino acids. Germline lookup yields CDR1 LNHDA and CDR2 SQIVND (reference sequence). The ends were cut back, 3 bases at V and 7 bases at J, with 19 bases in the middle. The CDR3 reads CASSIMEGPVGQPQHF. For the CDR3, the DNA is TGTGCCAGTAGTATCATGGAGGGGCCGGTGGGACAGCCCCAGCATTTT.

The V call is TRBV28, the J call TRBJ1-3; the D is unclear. Germline V gene sequence: CDR1 MDHEN, CDR2 SYDVKM. Trimming took 4 bases from V and 1 from J, leaving 14 bases between them. CDR3 length equals 16 residues. CDR3 coding DNA: TGTGCCAGCAGTTCAACCGGCCGGGGATCTGGAAACACCATATATTTT. Translated: CASSSTGRGSGNTIYF. Looking up the rest from reference TRBV28 and TRBJ1-3 gives the full variable domain: DVKVTQSSRYLVKRTGEKVFLECVQDMDHENMFWYRQDPGLGLRLIYFSYDVKMKEKGDIPEGYSVSREKKERFSLILESASTNQTSMYLCASSSTGRGSGNTIYFGEGSWLTVV.

V is TRBV27 and J is TRBJ1-4, with D unresolved. This CDR3 has 14 residues. Germline loops: CDR1 MNHEY, CDR2 SMNVEV (reference sequence). Trimming removed 6 bases at V and 0 bases at J, with 8 bases between. The CDR3 loop reads CASRSGATNEKLFF. The CDR3, as DNA: TGTGCCAGCAGGTCAGGTGCAACTAATGAAAAACTGTTTTTT.

The V gene is TRBV5-1, the J gene TRBJ2-3; possible D gene TRBD2, 7 bases. The V end lost 0 bases, the J end lost 7 bases, and 12 bases lay between the germline ends. CDR1 and CDR2 (germline): SGHRS, YFSETQ. The CDR3 loop spans 14 amino acids. The CDR3 bases are TGCGCCAGCAGCTTGGTACAGGGAGGGAATACGCAGTATTTT. Residues: CASSLVQGGNTQYF.

The CDR3 loop reads CASSLNQGSETQYF. The CDR3 DNA follows: TGTGCCAGCAGCTTAAACCAGGGTTCAGAGACCCAGTACTTC. This chain links TRBV7-9 with TRBJ2-5; TRBD1 might be the D (5 bases). The CDR3 totals 14 residues. The germline V gene encodes CDR1 SEHNR and CDR2 FQNEAQ (reference sequence). V dropped 2 bases and J dropped 4 bases, with 11 bases sitting between them.

This sequence joins TRBV28 and TRBJ1-2, with no clear D. The CDR3 runs 12 residues. Germline V gene data show CDR1 as MDHEN and CDR2 as SYDVKM. V shed 8 bases and J shed 0 bases, with 7 bases lying between them. The DNA for the CDR3 is TGTGCCAGCGCATTAGCTAACTATGGCTACACCTTC. Its translation: CASALANYGYTF.